This record looks at one TCR beta chain sequence and its context. The data originate from a study of blood T cell repertoires in COVID-19. The overall study: Donors in the United States, Italy and Spain gave samples during acute or convalescent COVID-19.

In the authors' methods: Nucleated cell counts were estimated from reference gene primer amplification. Assay: immunoSEQ multiplex PCR; the TCRdb copy retains only in-frame clones and omits some. That table supplies the V and J calls and clone size; D and trimming were determined from the DNA. This table has roughly 190,000 clones, approximately 79% appearing once. After removal of 8 bases from V and 1 base from J, the junction contained 15 bases not matched to a gene. The CDR3 length is 16 residues. Germline values: CDR1 GTSNPN, CDR2 SVGIG (reference sequence). Specimen: peripheral blood. The sequence was collected from a man between 25 and 39 years old with active or convalescent COVID-19. This chain joins TRBV30 and TRBJ1-1, with 8 bases fitting TRBD1. The DNA for the CDR3 is TGTGCCGGGCGTGGTCGGGACAGGCCCCCGAACACTGAAGCTTTCTTT. It codes for CAGRGRDRPPNTEAFF.